Presented here are 7 T cell receptor beta chains from one specimen sequenced in a study of blood T cell repertoires in COVID-19. Repertoires were generated with immunoSEQ multiplex PCR, while TCRdb's copy carries only in-frame clones and drops some. The sample yields roughly 87,000 clones, less than 85% seen once. Sequencing was carried out using peripheral blood. These receptors were taken from a woman aged 60 to 75 with acute or convalescent COVID-19.

This clone was recorded only once. DNA of the CDR3: TGTGCCAGCACTCAACGACTAGCGGGGAAAGAGACCCAGTACTTC. It codes for CASTQRLAGKETQYF. The gene calls are TRBV2 and TRBJ2-5; 11 bases agree with TRBD2. With V trimmed by 7 bases and J by 3 bases, 7 bases remained unmatched. Germline assignment: CDR1 SNHLY and CDR2 FYNNEI. The CDR3 extends over 15 amino acids.

J is TRBJ2-1 and V is TRBV5-6; 11 bases agree with TRBD2. Germline V lookup: CDR1 SGHDT, CDR2 YYEEEE. Germline trimming cut 3 bases from V and 4 bases from J; bases unmatched to any gene: 3. The length of the CDR3 is 15 residues. The CDR3 nucleotides read TGTGCCAGCAGCTCGGGACTAGCGGTTTACAATGAGCAGTTCTTC. It translates to CASSSGLAVYNEQFF.

This chain connects TRBV11-3 to TRBJ2-2; perhaps TRBD2 as D (5 bases). Germline V gene lookup returns CDR1 SGHNT and CDR2 YENEEA. Trimming stripped 7 bases from V and 4 bases from J, with 19 bases between. The CDR3 is 16 amino acids. The CDR3 nucleotides read TGTGCCAGCACCCCAAGGGTTGGAGGTCCCACCGGGGAGCTGTTTTTT. This encodes CASTPRVGGPTGELFF.

The V call is TRBV3-1 (or the pseudogene TRBV3-2), the J call TRBJ2-4; TRBD1 might be the D (6 bases). CDR3 size: 14 residues. The V gene lost 2 bases and the J gene lost 7 bases, with 12 bases spanning the gap. CDR1 LGHDT and CDR2 YNNKEL come from the germline V gene (reference sequence). Here the CDR3 reads CASSQPTGINIQYF. CDR3 DNA sequence: TGTGCCAGCAGCCAACCTACAGGGATTAACATTCAGTACTTC.

The chain combines TRBV2 with TRBJ1-3; D is ambiguous. Germline V gene sequence: CDR1 SNHLY, CDR2 FYNNEI. This CDR3 spans 14 amino acids. V lost 3 bases and J lost 4, with 10 bases in between. The CDR3, as DNA: TGTGCCAGCAGTGACCTCCTCAGAGGAAACACCATATATTTT. Encoded protein: CASSDLLRGNTIYF.

This clone was detected only once. The chain links TRBV3-1 (or the pseudogene TRBV3-2) to TRBJ1-1; D not certain. CDR1 is LGHDT, CDR2 YNNKEL, per germline (reference sequence). The V end was cut by 0 bases, the J end by 1 base, with 9 bases between. The CDR3 contains 15 residues. CDR3 sequence (DNA): TGTGCCAGCAGCCAAGATTCTTCCGGGAACACTGAAGCTTTCTTT. Amino acids: CASSQDSSGNTEAFF.

The chain recombines TRBV3-1 (or the pseudogene TRBV3-2) with TRBJ1-6; 8 bases agree with TRBD1. The ends lost 0 bases at V and 6 bases at J; junction bases unmatched: 7. The CDR3 totals 17 residues. CDR1 is LGHDT, CDR2 YNNKEL, per germline (reference sequence). The CDR3 DNA reads TGTGCCAGCAGCCAAGACAGGACAGGGCGTCTTAATTCACCCCTCCACTTT. It encodes CASSQDRTGRLNSPLHF.